This T cell receptor beta chain originates from a study of Graves' ophthalmopathy and Graves' hyperthyroidism. Study-level points and caveats: The blood repertoire also included most expanded thyroid clonotypes above 0.001 frequency. Sensitivity of approximately 90% and specificity of approximately 76% were achieved when a 13-signature model separated ophthalmopathy from stable hyperthyroidism.

This clonotype was observed at least ten times. The antigen is undetermined. V shed 0 bases and J 3 bases; nucleotides not matched to a gene: 9. Germline V CDR1 and CDR2: DFQATT, SNEGSKA (reference sequence). The CDR3 sequence is 17 residues long. The authors amplified TCR beta CDR3 regions from RNA transcripts. Investigators did first-round RT-PCR with HTBI primers, then second-round multiplex PCR. MiXCR, applied by TCRdb to the multiplex PCR reads, yields one record per CDR3 protein. The table records around 400,000 distinct CDR3 sequences, about 21% of them present only once. The chain carries TRBV20-1 and TRBJ2-5, with TRBD2 matching over 11 bases. This clonotype was sampled from a woman under 30 with stable Graves' hyperthyroidism. Sequencing input: peripheral blood. The CDR3 DNA reads TGCAGTGCTAGAGACTCGAAAAGACTAGCGGGGAAAGAGACCCAGTACTTC. Amino acids: CSARDSKRLAGKETQYF.